The 20 T cell receptor beta chains below all came from one sample that was sequenced in a study of T-cell memory formation after mild COVID-19. MiXCR, run by TCRdb on the 5' RACE reads, gives a single entry per CDR3 protein. Counted here are some 190,000 distinct CDR3 sequences, around 16% occurring once; the ten biggest clones make up 2.4%. The sequenced material came from PBMCs or a T cell subset sorted from them (not recorded which). These receptors were collected from an adult woman who had mild COVID-19 (a few samples of this study predate the infection). Cell type and time point are not known.

V is TRBV6-5 and J is TRBJ2-7, with 9 nucleotides matching TRBD1. The CDR3 is made up of 19 amino acids. The V gene's germline CDR1 is MNHEY and CDR2 SVGAGI. V lost 0 bases and J lost 1; bases outside the gene matches: 13. The CDR3 is CASSYSKIVTGQGSYEQYF. The CDR3 nucleotides are TGTGCCAGCAGTTACTCGAAAATTGTCACCGGACAGGGGTCCTACGAGCAGTACTTC.

The chain employs TRBV20-1 and TRBJ2-7; a weak D match, TRBD2 (7 bases). CDR3 length: 12 residues. Germline values: CDR1 DFQATT, CDR2 SNEGSKA (reference sequence). V was cut by 4 bases and J by 8 bases, with 15 bases left in between. The CDR3 region is CSATGGPQKQYF. CDR3 DNA sequence: TGCAGTGCTACCGGGGGGCCCCAGAAGCAGTACTTC.

The V gene is TRBV5-1, the J gene TRBJ2-3; possible D gene TRBD1, 5 bases. Germline V gene sequence: CDR1 SGHRS, CDR2 YFSETQ. The CDR3 covers 15 residues. Deletions cut 5 bases from V and 1 base from J, with 14 bases between. This chain's CDR3 is CASRTQGVGTDTQYF. The CDR3 DNA is TGCGCCAGCAGAACCCAGGGCGTGGGCACAGATACGCAGTATTTT.

This clonotype was seen only a few times. The chain has TRBV18 and TRBJ1-2, with D possibly matching TRBD1 (6 bases). Trimming left V 3 bases short and J 6 bases short, with 20 bases between. CDR3 length: 16 amino acids. Germline assignment: CDR1 KGHSH and CDR2 LQKENI. CDR3 sequence: CASSPYPETGSDGYTF. In nucleotides, the CDR3 is TGTGCCAGCTCACCTTATCCCGAGACAGGTTCGGATGGCTACACCTTC.

This clonotype has a handful of counts. The chain combines TRBV4-1 with TRBJ2-1; TRBD1 is a possible D gene (6 bases). The CDR3 runs 14 residues. The germline V and J ends were trimmed by 0 bases and 14 bases, with 17 bases remaining between them. The germline V gene has CDR1 MGHRA and CDR2 YSYEKL. The CDR3 DNA reads as TGCGCCAGCAGCCAAGATGGAACCGGGACAAAAAAGTTCTTC. Translated, it gives CASSQDGTGTKKFF.

This clonotype was counted between two and nine times. The genes are TRBV7-9 and TRBJ2-5; 10 bases match TRBD1. V dropped 5 bases and J dropped 5; count of bases not matched to a gene: 2. CDR1 SEHNR and CDR2 FQNEAQ come from the germline V gene (reference sequence). The CDR3 covers 13 residues. CDR3 bases: TGTGCCAGCAGCACGACAGGGGGCGAGACCCAGTACTTC. Protein: CASSTTGGETQYF. Combining the CDR3 with reference TRBV7-9 and TRBJ2-5 gives the whole variable domain DTGVSQNPRHKITKRGQNVTFRCDPISEHNRLYWYRQTLGQGPEFLTYFQNEAQLEKSRLLSDRFSAERPKGSFSTLEIQRTEQGDSAMYLCASSTTGGETQYFGPGTRLLVL.

This clonotype was seen a few times. The chain has TRBV18 and TRBJ2-1; D is possibly TRBD1 (5 bases). V was trimmed by 3 bases and J by 6 bases, leaving 9 bases between them. The CDR3 spans 13 residues. Germline values: CDR1 KGHSH, CDR2 LQKENI. The CDR3 protein is CASSPPQVNEQFF. DNA for the CDR3: TGTGCCAGCTCACCGCCACAGGTCAATGAGCAGTTCTTC.

A few counts support this clonotype. The gene calls are TRBV20-1 and TRBJ1-1, with D maybe TRBD1 (6 bases). The CDR3 consists of 14 residues. Germline V gives CDR1 DFQATT, CDR2 SNEGSKA (reference sequence). CDR3 in DNA: TGCAGGTACCCCCCCGGGGGGCTGAGCACTGAAGCTTTCTTT. Translation: CRYPPGGLSTEAFF.

This clonotype was seen only a few times. This chain links TRBV7-2 with TRBJ2-7, with D maybe TRBD2 (6 bases). In germline, CDR1 is SGHTA, CDR2 FQGNSA. V was clipped by 5 bases and J by 1 base, with 12 bases between them. The CDR3 runs 14 residues. CDR3 loop: CASSPGLTSYEQYF. For the CDR3, the DNA is TGTGCCAGCAGCCCGGGACTCACATCCTACGAGCAGTACTTC. The whole variable domain, filled in from reference TRBV7-2 and TRBJ2-7, reads GAGVSQSPSNKVTEKGKDVELRCDPISGHTALYWYRQSLGQGLEFLIYFQGNSAPDKSGLPSDRFSAERTGGSVSTLTIQRTQQEDSAVYLCASSPGLTSYEQYFGPGTRLTVT.

This clonotype occurred many times. J is TRBJ1-2 and V is TRBV3-1, with 7 bases that match TRBD1. The CDR3 spans 15 residues. Germline-derived CDR1 and CDR2 are LGHDT and YNNKEL (reference sequence). J gave up 0 bases and V 1 base, and 2 bases lay outside the gene matches. The CDR3 DNA reads as TGTGCCAGCAGCCAAGGGACAGGCTCTAACTATGGCTACACCTTC. Protein: CASSQGTGSNYGYTF.

This clonotype was picked up a small number of times. The V call is TRBV5-4, the J call TRBJ2-5; no definite D call. Germline CDR1 and CDR2: SGHNT and YYREEE (reference sequence). The CDR3 is made up of 14 amino acids. Trimming pared 0 bases from V and 2 bases from J, leaving 8 bases between. The CDR3 reads CASSLANGQETQYF. CDR3 DNA sequence: TGTGCCAGCAGCTTGGCGAACGGTCAAGAGACCCAGTACTTC.

This clonotype was observed a few times. This chain links TRBV6-6 with TRBJ2-5; D may be TRBD1 or TRBD2 (6 bases each). Per the germline V gene, CDR1 is MNHNY and CDR2 is SVGAGI (reference sequence). V lost 7 bases and J lost 4, with 19 bases in between. The CDR3 is 15 residues long. The chain's CDR3 is CASKDPGARGETQYF. In nucleotides, the CDR3 is TGTGCCAGCAAGGACCCGGGGGCCAGGGGAGAGACCCAGTACTTC.

This clonotype was counted only a few times. The CDR3 region is CASIPSLGSGANVLTF. The DNA for the CDR3 is TGTGCCAGCATCCCCTCCTTGGGCTCCGGGGCCAACGTCCTGACTTTC. The chain uses TRBV12-3 or TRBV12-4 and TRBJ2-6; D not certain. The CDR3 contains 16 residues. V lost 7 bases to trimming and J lost 4 bases, with 17 bases between them.

There are a few counts of this clonotype. The rearrangement uses TRBV27 and TRBJ1-2, with D uncertain. V lost 2 bases and J lost 7, with 17 bases in between. This CDR3 comprises 15 residues. Germline V gene lookup returns CDR1 MNHEY and CDR2 SMNVEV (reference sequence). Written as DNA, the CDR3 is TGTGCCAGCAGTTTAAGGAGAAATGAGGAGAGTGGCTACACCTTC. Translation gives CASSLRRNEESGYTF.

The rearrangement links TRBV7-9 to TRBJ2-3; the match to TRBD2 covers 13 bases. J was trimmed by 2 bases and V by 3 bases; bases with no gene match: 5. CDR3 length: 17 amino acids. From germline, CDR1 is SEHNR and CDR2 FQNEAQ (reference sequence). The DNA of the CDR3 is TGTGCCAGCAGCTTGGGACTAGCGGGACCCTTCACAGATACGCAGTATTTT. Its protein product is CASSLGLAGPFTDTQYF.

This clonotype was observed a handful of times. V and J are TRBV18 and TRBJ2-3; tentatively, D is TRBD1 (5 bases). There are 15 residues in the CDR3. Per germline, CDR1 KGHSH and CDR2 LQKENI. The V and J ends lost 2 bases and 1 base respectively, with 10 bases between them. The CDR3 coding sequence is TGTGCCAGCTCACCAAGGGGCTTTGGCACAGATACGCAGTATTTT. As protein: CASSPRGFGTDTQYF.

This clonotype was recorded a few times. This rearrangement joins TRBV6-2 or TRBV6-3 to TRBJ2-2, with D unresolved. The V gene's germline CDR1 is MNHEY and CDR2 SVGEGT. The CDR3 contains 13 residues. V was shortened by 7 bases and J by 7 bases, with 13 bases between the two germline ends. The CDR3 sequence is CASIRNRGGELFF. In DNA form, the CDR3 reads TGTGCCAGCATTCGGAACAGAGGCGGGGAGCTGTTTTTT.

The chain links TRBV6-1 to TRBJ2-7, with 10 bases matching TRBD1. This CDR3 is 14 amino acids long. The junction had 6 bases not matched to a gene; V was cut back by 8 bases and J by 2 bases. Germline values: CDR1 MNHNS, CDR2 SASEGT. The CDR3: CASGGQGLAYEQYF. CDR3 in DNA: TGTGCCAGCGGGGGACAGGGGCTCGCCTACGAGCAGTACTTC.

The genes are TRBV7-3 and TRBJ2-3; 14 nucleotides agree with TRBD2. The V and J ends lost 6 bases and 2 bases, in that order; junction bases with no gene match: 10. There are 18 residues in the CDR3. The germline gives CDR1 SGHTA, CDR2 FQGTGA. The CDR3 region is CASRPRLAGGLYTDTQYF. The DNA of the CDR3 is TGTGCCAGCAGACCGAGACTAGCGGGGGGGCTTTACACAGATACGCAGTATTTT.

This chain connects TRBV5-1 to TRBJ1-2, with 9 bases lining up with TRBD1. Trimming cost V 0 bases and J 6 bases; bases outside gene matches: 6. Germline lookup yields CDR1 SGHRS and CDR2 YFSETQ. The CDR3 has 15 amino acids. The CDR3 DNA is TGCGCCAGCAGCTTGGATTACAGGGGGCGTAATGGCTACACCTTC. It translates to CASSLDYRGRNGYTF.